This T cell receptor beta chain was observed in a study of human T cells and chemical hapten exposure. Study information: Skin of the upper inner arm, approximately 2 cm by approximately 2 cm, received 2% DPC for sensitization.

The time point was: pre-sensitization, week 0. The treatment here: therapeutic diphenylcyclopropenone sensitization with weekly scalp DPC. One entry per CDR3 protein results from TCRdb running MiXCR on the RACE reads. The data show about 68,000 distinct CDR3 sequences, 9.5% to 12% seen once. Unmatched junction bases numbered 13, after V lost 6 bases and J lost 5 bases. Germline V gene data show CDR1 as LGHDT and CDR2 as YNNKEL (reference sequence). CDR3 length equals 16 residues. In this sample, this clonotype turned up many times. The TCR originated in a woman aged 50 to 65 with alopecia areata. Some clones in this sample may be carry-over from other donors' samples. The chain combines TRBV3-1 with TRBJ1-2, with 9 bases fitting TRBD1. The sequences come from whole blood, collected in connection with sensitization to the hapten diphenylcyclopropenone (DPC). CDR3 amino acids: CASRFRDREGGYGYTF. As DNA, the CDR3 is TGTGCCAGCAGGTTCCGGGACAGGGAGGGAGGATATGGCTACACCTTC.